This T cell receptor beta chain is from a study of T-cell memory formation after mild COVID-19. Study in general: Clustering of TCRs was largely donor specific. Study findings and constraints: Day 15 to 85 contractors were CD4/CD8 balanced; later expanders leaned CD4+. Confirmation was lacking for SARS-CoV-2 specificity of second-wave clones that peaked on day 37.

The sample holds a few counts of this clonotype. What it binds is unknown. From the 5' RACE reads, TCRdb called clonotypes with MiXCR, one entry per CDR3 protein. The profile covers 250,000 to 300,000 distinct CDR3 sequences, with approximately 16% appearing a single time and roughly 23% taken by the ten largest. Germline V lookup: CDR1 SGHTA, CDR2 FQGTGA. The CDR3 is 15 residues long. Germline trimming cut 5 bases from V and 0 bases from J; bases unmatched to any gene: 6. Sequenced material: PBMCs or a T cell subset sorted from them (not recorded which). This clonotype was obtained from a man aged 18 to 29 who had mild COVID-19 (a few samples of this study predate the infection). Cell type and time point are not known. The chain links TRBV7-3 to TRBJ2-7; 8 bases agree with TRBD1. CDR3 nucleotides: TGTGCCAGCAGCGGCGGACAGGGAAGCTCCTACGAGCAGTACTTC. Protein sequence: CASSGGQGSSYEQYF.